The present TCR beta chain was sequenced within a study of beta chain features in type 1 diabetes (dated by TCRdb to 2016 to 2018). A note on the overall study: No differences in mean age, gender distribution, total cell number or subset yield were found between patients and healthy donors. In the study, recently diagnosed type 1 diabetes patients and matched healthy donors were compared on the TCRB repertoires of their sorted circulating CD4+ T cell subsets. Across all samples, almost 110 million sorted cells were examined, and cell number per subset correlated strongly with RNA yield. Whereas all 30 or so donors provided naive and central memory subsets, regulatory and stem cell-like memory subsets were isolated from just 8 patients and roughly eight healthy donors.

For this clone: What antigen it recognizes has not been identified. The record has no base qualities; no much larger clone is one base away.

General study outcomes and caveats: Shorter templates might have been favored by PCR, but patient and control samples were amplified and corrected together, so both groups would have been affected equally by any skew. Because the HLA sub-analyses included only small numbers of individuals, any influence of HLA type on TCRB rearrangement was left unresolved. Naive, central memory and regulatory TCRB repertoires appeared more similar among patients than among healthy donors. A moderate but significant shortening of TCRB CDR3 length was observed in type 1 diabetes patients in all four CD4+ subsets. At VDJ recombination sites, type 1 diabetes patients had fewer insertions and more deleted nucleotides, which implies abnormalities in thymic rearrangement. Because cDNA was sequenced instead of genomic DNA, highly expressing activated cells could be over-represented, though the groups showed no difference in activation or CD3 levels.

All of the isolated RNA was reverse transcribed with the High Capacity cDNA Reverse Transcription Kit, so expressed TCRB transcripts were sequenced. Naive, central memory and regulatory T cell samples underwent deep immunoSEQ sequencing, averaging about 3.57 million total reads per sample. Sorted cells were lysed in RLT buffer and RNA was extracted with DNase-treated RNeasy Micro or Mini kits, depending on cell number. Each cell subset was processed separately to prevent cross-contamination, with patient and healthy donor samples processed together. TCRB sequences were amplified from cDNA with the immunoSEQ multiplex PCR, producing 87-bp fragments spanning the CDR3 region. Sequencing of the amplicons was performed on the Illumina HiSeq platform. The study's own analysis went as follows. Synthetic template baselines were used to correct PCR bias computationally, reads within Hamming distance 2 were collapsed together, and singletons that could not be merged were discarded. By aligning reads against IMGT, V, D and J genes, CDR3 length, and insertions or deletions at six rearrangement sites were assigned. Within each subset, clonotype counts were normalized to sorted cell number, after which true diversity and Gini coefficients were computed with the tcR R package. The overlap coefficient, calculated on TCRB nucleotide sequences, was used to measure repertoire sharing. As a proxy for the pre-selection repertoire, out-of-frame TCRB sequences from naive cells were analyzed. TCRdb provides this immuneACCESS table in a form limited to in-frame rearrangements. Some clones are lacking; in checked studies, under half of them reflect an unresolved V gene, and why the rest are absent is not known. The DNA was the basis for D and trimming; V, J and clone size are from that table. In all, the sample holds roughly 450,000 clones, and approximately 13% of those were seen once. The ten largest clones represent roughly 0.035% of the sample.

From each donor, a single peripheral blood sample of roughly 0.11 L on average was drawn into heparinised tubes. A BD FACSAria II was used to sort naive, central memory, regulatory and stem cell-like memory CD4+ T cells with a panel that included CD45RO, CCR7, CD25, CD127, CD95 and CD27. Every sorted population had a purity above 95%. Right away, PBMCs were isolated by Lymphoprep density gradient centrifugation and were stained directly, with no culture step. To minimize batch effects, samples were stained and sorted in pairs, one healthy donor with one patient per experiment. The sequence derives from a young man in good health. The sample was naive CD4+ T cells from blood. Reading the label with the study, this specimen's cell subset or site is: true naive CD4+ T cells.

The sequenced DNA is TGTGCCAGCAGCGCCCGAGGGGGACCCGGATATGGCTACACCTTC. Its coded protein is CASSARGGPGYGYTF. Here the chain combines TRBV7-2 and TRBJ1-2, with TRBD1 tentatively as D gene (6 bases match). The CDR3 sequence holds 15 residues, the cysteine and phenylalanine included. The DNA shown is the 45-base CDR3, in frame from base 1. Trimming at the junction amounts to 5 bases on V and 5 bases on J, and the germline ends lie 18 bases apart. From a lookup of the germline V gene, CDR1 and CDR2 are SGHTA and FQGNSA. The full variable domain, completed from the reference TRBV7-2 and TRBJ1-2 proteins outside the CDR3, reads GAGVSQSPSNKVTEKGKDVELRCDPISGHTALYWYRQSLGQGLEFLIYFQGNSAPDKSGLPSDRFSAERTGGSVSTLTIQRTQQEDSAVYLCASSARGGPGYGYTFGSGTRLTVV.